One and the same sample provided the 19 T cell receptor beta chains below, sequenced in a study of T-cell memory formation after mild COVID-19. TCRdb re-called the 5' RACE reads through MiXCR, storing one row per CDR3 protein. This sample has approximately 260,000 distinct CDR3 sequences; 18% occur once, and the top ten carry about 21%. What was sequenced was PBMCs or a T cell subset sorted from them (not recorded which). Receptors were obtained from a man in his late teens or twenties who had mild COVID-19 (a few samples of this study predate the infection). Cell type and time point are not known.

This clonotype was seen more than once but under ten times. The chain employs TRBV28 and TRBJ2-1, with unresolved D. V was trimmed by 2 bases and J by 4 bases, leaving 9 bases between them. This CDR3 is 14 amino acids long. Germline V CDR1 and CDR2: MDHEN, SYDVKM. The CDR3 reads CASSLLTAYNEQFF. Written as DNA, the CDR3 is TGTGCCAGCAGTTTACTGACGGCGTACAATGAGCAGTTCTTC.

V and J are TRBV7-2 and TRBJ1-5, with a tentative D call TRBD1 (5 bases). V lost 7 bases to trimming and J lost 0 bases, with 7 bases between them. Germline values: CDR1 SGHTA, CDR2 FQGNSA. This CDR3 is built from 13 residues. The CDR3 here is CASKGNSNQPQHF. DNA for the CDR3: TGTGCCAGCAAGGGGAATAGCAATCAGCCCCAGCATTTT.

The V and J genes are TRBV14 and TRBJ2-3, with D maybe TRBD1 (5 bases). The CDR3 sequence is 14 residues long. Trimming took 0 bases from V and 10 from J, leaving 14 bases between them. CDR1 and CDR2 from the germline V gene are SGHDN and FVKESK. CDR3 amino acids: CASSQDDRFRAQYF. The CDR3 bases are TGTGCCAGCAGCCAAGATGACAGATTCAGGGCGCAGTATTTT.

This clonotype was picked up a small number of times. The chain employs TRBV6-5 and TRBJ1-4; TRBD1 might be the D (6 bases). Trimming stripped 1 base from V and 4 bases from J, with 10 bases between. The germline CDR1 and CDR2 sequences are MNHEY and SVGAGI. The CDR3 covers 15 residues. The CDR3 reads CASSYFTGRNEKLFF. In DNA form, the CDR3 reads TGTGCCAGCAGTTACTTCACAGGGCGTAATGAAAAACTGTTTTTT.

The chain combines TRBV6-1 with TRBJ1-5, with D tentatively TRBD1 (6 bases). Trimming pared 7 bases from V and 3 bases from J, leaving 13 bases between. Germline lookup yields CDR1 MNHNS and CDR2 SASEGT. The CDR3 has 14 residues. CDR3 DNA: TGTGCCAGCATTACAGGGACTACCAATCAGCCCCAGCATTTT. Residues: CASITGTTNQPQHF.

The table lists this clonotype with many counts. The genes are TRBV29-1 and TRBJ2-5; tentatively, D is TRBD2 (5 bases). With 6 bases removed from V and 4 bases from J, the gap between germline ends came to 12 bases. The CDR3 contains 12 residues. Germline loops: CDR1 SQVTM, CDR2 ANQGSEA. The CDR3 protein is CSVEEQRETQYF. CDR3 nucleotide sequence: TGCAGCGTGGAGGAACAGAGAGAGACCCAGTACTTC.

This clonotype has just a few counts. The rearrangement joins TRBV30 to TRBJ2-7; D tentatively fits TRBD1 or TRBD2 (5 bases each). V lost 3 bases and J 3 bases, leaving 15 bases between the germline ends. This CDR3 has 14 residues. The germline V gene has CDR1 GTSNPN and CDR2 SVGIG (reference sequence). The chain's CDR3 is CAWRFTGPGYEQYF. CDR3 bases: TGTGCCTGGAGGTTTACGGGACCCGGCTACGAGCAGTACTTC.

The chain couples TRBV2 to TRBJ2-7, with a weak D call TRBD1 (6 bases). This CDR3 is 13 amino acids long. Germline V gene data show CDR1 as SNHLY and CDR2 as FYNNEI. Trimming removed 6 bases from V and 2 bases from J, with 11 bases in between. Here the CDR3 reads CASRRTETYEQYF. In DNA form, the CDR3 reads TGTGCCAGCAGGAGGACAGAAACCTACGAGCAGTACTTC.

CDR3 sequence (DNA): TGTGCCAGCTCACCCCCTGGGGGGGCCACTGAAGCTTTCTTT. Amino acids: CASSPPGGATEAFF. The V call is TRBV18, the J call TRBJ1-1; TRBD1 is a possible D gene (6 bases). Germline V CDR1 and CDR2: KGHSH, LQKENI. The CDR3 runs 14 residues. V lost 3 bases and J lost 4, with 12 bases in between.

The genes are TRBV28 and TRBJ2-7; D is perhaps TRBD2 (6 bases). V was shortened by 5 bases and J by 4 bases, with 15 bases between the two germline ends. Germline V gene sequence: CDR1 MDHEN, CDR2 SYDVKM. The CDR3 runs to 14 residues. Here the CDR3 DNA reads TGTGCCAGCAGTCCCCTCTCCGGGACTTACGAGCAGTACTTC. Translated, it gives CASSPLSGTYEQYF.

The chain employs TRBV7-2 and TRBJ2-1; TRBD2 matches 9 bases. CDR1 and CDR2 from the germline V gene are SGHTA and FQGNSA. After removal of 4 bases from V and 0 bases from J, the junction contained 4 bases not matched to a gene. CDR3 length: 16 amino acids. CDR3 in DNA: TGTGCCAGCAGCTATAGCGGGGGCAGCTCCTACAATGAGCAGTTCTTC. Residues: CASSYSGGSSYNEQFF.

This clonotype was seen a few times. The chain links TRBV7-6 to TRBJ2-6; D unclear. This CDR3 is built from 17 residues. Germline lookup yields CDR1 SGHVS and CDR2 FNYEAQ. With 1 base removed from V and 0 bases from J, the gap between germline ends came to 10 bases. CDR3 DNA sequence: TGTGCCAGCAGCTTAGTAGCAGGTTACTCTGGGGCCAACGTCCTGACTTTC. Its protein product is CASSLVAGYSGANVLTF. Together with reference TRBV7-6 and TRBJ2-6, the CDR3 gives the full variable domain: GAGVSQSPRYKVTKRGQDVALRCDPISGHVSLYWYRQALGQGPEFLTYFNYEAQQDKSGLPNDRFSAERPEGSISTLTIQRTEQRDSAMYRCASSLVAGYSGANVLTFGAGSRLTVL.

This clonotype turned up a few times. This chain connects TRBV2 to TRBJ1-2; D might be TRBD1 (6 bases). Germline V gives CDR1 SNHLY, CDR2 FYNNEI. The CDR3 covers 14 residues. The ends were cut back, 5 bases at V and 4 bases at J, with 14 bases in the middle. CDR3 region: CASSPLGTSYGYTF. The CDR3 DNA reads as TGTGCCAGCAGTCCCCTTGGGACAAGCTATGGCTACACCTTC.

The chain links TRBV7-3 to TRBJ2-3; D may be TRBD1 (7 bases). The CDR3 runs 16 residues. The V end lost 5 bases, the J end lost 4 bases, and 19 bases lay between the germline ends. Germline lookup yields CDR1 SGHTA and CDR2 FQGTGA. This chain's CDR3 is CASSPSRGANSDTQYF. The CDR3 DNA reads TGTGCCAGCAGCCCTAGCAGGGGGGCCAACTCAGATACGCAGTATTTT.

As DNA, the CDR3 is TGTGCCAGCAGCCTCCGAGCTGAAAGCTCCTACGAGCAGTACGTC. Its translation: CASSLRAESSYEQYV. The V gene is TRBV4-2, the J gene TRBJ2-7, with D hard to call. The germline V and J ends were trimmed by 4 bases and 0 bases, with 13 bases remaining between them. The CDR3 has 15 residues. Germline V gene lookup returns CDR1 LGHNA and CDR2 YNFKEQ.

This clonotype was counted between two and nine times. V usage is TRBV5-6 and J usage is TRBJ2-5, with D possibly matching TRBD1 (6 bases). Germline V CDR1 and CDR2: SGHDT, YYEEEE. This CDR3 is built from 14 residues. V was trimmed by 3 bases and J by 4 bases, leaving 13 bases between them. This CDR3 reads CASSSNTGSETQYF. The CDR3 bases are TGTGCCAGCAGCTCAAACACAGGGTCAGAGACCCAGTACTTC. The full variable domain, rest sourced from reference TRBV5-6 and TRBJ2-5, is DAGVTQSPTHLIKTRGQQVTLRCSPKSGHDTVSWYQQALGQGPQFIFQYYEEEERQRGNFPDRFSGHQFPNYSSELNVNALLLGDSALYLCASSSNTGSETQYFGPGTRLLVL.

This clonotype appeared a few times. J is TRBJ2-5 and V is TRBV20-1, with D hard to call. This CDR3 contains 13 residues. From germline, CDR1 is DFQATT and CDR2 SNEGSKA (reference sequence). V gave up 1 base and J gave up 0 bases, with 6 bases separating them. The CDR3 region is CSARGGYQETQYF. The CDR3 DNA is TGCAGTGCTAGAGGCGGTTACCAAGAGACCCAGTACTTC.

J is TRBJ2-7 and V is TRBV4-1, with D hard to call. This CDR3 is built from 14 residues. Per germline, CDR1 MGHRA and CDR2 YSYEKL. Between the trimmed V and J ends, which lost 4 bases and 4 bases, there was a span of 14 bases. In DNA form, the CDR3 reads TGCGCCAGCAGCCTCGGCCCCTCAGCGTACGAGCAGTACGTC. It translates to CASSLGPSAYEQYV.

This clonotype was counted a few times. The V gene is TRBV4-3, the J gene TRBJ1-5, with 9 bases matching TRBD1. Looked up from germline, CDR1 is LGHNA and CDR2 is YSLEER. The V gene end was trimmed by 2 bases and the J gene end by 3 bases; junction bases not matched to a gene: 8. The CDR3 runs 17 residues. The CDR3 DNA is TGCGCCAGCAGCCAAACACACAGGGGGCTAAACAATCAGCCCCAGCATTTT. Its protein is CASSQTHRGLNNQPQHF.